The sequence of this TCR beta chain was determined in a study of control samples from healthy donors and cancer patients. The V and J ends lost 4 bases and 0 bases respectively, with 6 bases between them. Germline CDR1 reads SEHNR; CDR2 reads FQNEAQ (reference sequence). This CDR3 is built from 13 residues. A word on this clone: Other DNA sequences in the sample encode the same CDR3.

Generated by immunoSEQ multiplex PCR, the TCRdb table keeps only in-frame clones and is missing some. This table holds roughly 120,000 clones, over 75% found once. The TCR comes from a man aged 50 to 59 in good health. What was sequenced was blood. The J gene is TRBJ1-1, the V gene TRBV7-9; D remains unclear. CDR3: CASSSPLNTEAFF. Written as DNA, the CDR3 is TGTGCCAGCAGCTCCCCCTTGAACACTGAAGCTTTCTTT.